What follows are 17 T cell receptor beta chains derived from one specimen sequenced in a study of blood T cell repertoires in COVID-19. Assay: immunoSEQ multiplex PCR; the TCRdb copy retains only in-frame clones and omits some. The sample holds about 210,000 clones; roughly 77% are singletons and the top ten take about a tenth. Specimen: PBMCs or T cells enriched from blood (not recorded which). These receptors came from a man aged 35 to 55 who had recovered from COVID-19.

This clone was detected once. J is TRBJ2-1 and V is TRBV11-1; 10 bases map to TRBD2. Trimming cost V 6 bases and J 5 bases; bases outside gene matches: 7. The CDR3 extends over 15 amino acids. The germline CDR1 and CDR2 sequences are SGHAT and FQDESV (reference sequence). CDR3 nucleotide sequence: TGTGCCAGCAGTTCTAGCGGGAGTGAGAACAATGAGCAGTTCTTC. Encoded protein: CASSSSGSENNEQFF.

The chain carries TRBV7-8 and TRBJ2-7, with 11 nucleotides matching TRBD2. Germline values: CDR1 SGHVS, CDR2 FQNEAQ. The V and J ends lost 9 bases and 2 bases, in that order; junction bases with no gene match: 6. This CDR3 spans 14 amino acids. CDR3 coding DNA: TGTGCCAGTGTAGCGGGAGGGACCGCCTACGAGCAGTACTTC. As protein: CASVAGGTAYEQYF.

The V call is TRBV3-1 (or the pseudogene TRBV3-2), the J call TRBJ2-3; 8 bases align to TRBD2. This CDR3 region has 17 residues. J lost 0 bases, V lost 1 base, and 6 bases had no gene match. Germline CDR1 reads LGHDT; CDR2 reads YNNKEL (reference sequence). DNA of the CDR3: TGTGCCAGCAGCCAAGGACGTAGCGGGATAAGCACAGATACGCAGTATTTT. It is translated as CASSQGRSGISTDTQYF.

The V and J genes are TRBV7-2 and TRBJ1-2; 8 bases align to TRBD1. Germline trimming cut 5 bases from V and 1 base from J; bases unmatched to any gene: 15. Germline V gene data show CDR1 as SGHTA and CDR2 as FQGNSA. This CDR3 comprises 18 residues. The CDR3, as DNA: TGTGCCAGCAGCCTCTCCGGGACAGGAGTGAGGGTTAACTATGGCTACACCTTC. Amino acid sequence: CASSLSGTGVRVNYGYTF.

CDR3 residues: CASSVRGRGGYTF. DNA of the CDR3: TGTGCCAGCAGCGTACGAGGGAGAGGTGGCTACACCTTC. The chain has TRBV9 and TRBJ1-2; D is ambiguous. The CDR3 is made up of 13 amino acids. CDR1 is SGDLS, CDR2 YYNGEE, per germline. With 1 base removed from V and 7 bases from J, the gap between germline ends came to 11 bases.

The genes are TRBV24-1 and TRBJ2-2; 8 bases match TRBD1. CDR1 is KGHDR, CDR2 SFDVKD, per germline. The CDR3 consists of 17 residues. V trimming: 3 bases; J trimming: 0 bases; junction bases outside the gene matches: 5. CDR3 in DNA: TGTGCCACCAGTGATCCGCAGGGGGCCCCGAACACCGGGGAGCTGTTTTTT. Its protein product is CATSDPQGAPNTGELFF.

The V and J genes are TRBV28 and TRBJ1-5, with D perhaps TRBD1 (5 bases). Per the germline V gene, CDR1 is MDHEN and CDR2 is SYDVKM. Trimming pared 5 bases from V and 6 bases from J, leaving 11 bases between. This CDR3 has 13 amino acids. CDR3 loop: CASSEGEVQPQHF. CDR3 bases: TGTGCCAGCAGTGAAGGGGAGGTTCAGCCCCAGCATTTT.

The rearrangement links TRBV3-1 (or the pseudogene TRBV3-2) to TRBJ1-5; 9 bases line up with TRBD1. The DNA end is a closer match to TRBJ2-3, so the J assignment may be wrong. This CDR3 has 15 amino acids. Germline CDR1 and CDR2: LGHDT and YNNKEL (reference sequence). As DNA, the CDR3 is TGTGCCAGCAGCCAGGACAGGGGCGGAAATCAGCCCCAGTATTTT. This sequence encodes CASSQDRGGNQPQYF.

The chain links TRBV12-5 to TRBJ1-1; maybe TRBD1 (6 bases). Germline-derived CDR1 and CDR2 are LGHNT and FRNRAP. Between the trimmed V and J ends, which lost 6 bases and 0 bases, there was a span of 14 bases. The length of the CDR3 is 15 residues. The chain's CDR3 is CASGPPRGMNTEAFF. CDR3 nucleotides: TGTGCTAGTGGCCCGCCCAGGGGAATGAACACTGAAGCTTTCTTT.

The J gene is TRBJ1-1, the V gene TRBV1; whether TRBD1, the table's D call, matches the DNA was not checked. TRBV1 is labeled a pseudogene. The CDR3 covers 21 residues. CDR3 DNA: TGCACCAGCAGTCAAGGGAGTCGACAGGGCCGTGGGTTTTTCATGAACACTGAAGCTTTCTTT. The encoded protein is CTSSQGSRQGRGFFMNTEAFF.

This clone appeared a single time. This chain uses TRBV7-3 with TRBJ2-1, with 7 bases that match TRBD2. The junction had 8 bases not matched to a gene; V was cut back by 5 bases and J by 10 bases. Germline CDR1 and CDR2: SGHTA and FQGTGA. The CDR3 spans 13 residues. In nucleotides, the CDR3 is TGTGCCAGCAGCCAGGGACTACGCAGCGAGCAGTTCTTC. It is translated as CASSQGLRSEQFF.

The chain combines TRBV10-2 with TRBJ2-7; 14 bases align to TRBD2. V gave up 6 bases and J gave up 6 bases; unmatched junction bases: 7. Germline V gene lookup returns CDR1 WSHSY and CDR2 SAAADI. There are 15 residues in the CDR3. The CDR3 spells CASRRGLAGDSEQYF. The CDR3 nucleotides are TGCGCCAGCAGGAGGGGACTAGCGGGGGATAGCGAGCAGTACTTC.

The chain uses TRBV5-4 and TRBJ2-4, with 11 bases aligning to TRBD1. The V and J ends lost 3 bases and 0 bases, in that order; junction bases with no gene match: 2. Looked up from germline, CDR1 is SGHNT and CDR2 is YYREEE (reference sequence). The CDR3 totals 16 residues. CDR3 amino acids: CASSYGQGAAKNIQYF. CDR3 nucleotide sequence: TGTGCCAGCAGCTATGGACAGGGGGCAGCCAAAAACATTCAGTACTTC.

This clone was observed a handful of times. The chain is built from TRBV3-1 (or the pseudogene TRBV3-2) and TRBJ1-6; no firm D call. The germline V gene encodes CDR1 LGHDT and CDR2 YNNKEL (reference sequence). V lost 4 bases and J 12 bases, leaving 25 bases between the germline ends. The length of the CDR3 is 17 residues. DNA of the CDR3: TGTGCCAGCAGCCCTTCCGGGAGGCCAATTCAAGGTGAACCCCTCCACTTT. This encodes CASSPSGRPIQGEPLHF.

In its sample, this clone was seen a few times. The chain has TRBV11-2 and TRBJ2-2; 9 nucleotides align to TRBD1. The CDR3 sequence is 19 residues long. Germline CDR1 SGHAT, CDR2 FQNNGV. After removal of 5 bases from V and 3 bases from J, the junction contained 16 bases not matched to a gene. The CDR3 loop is CASSPSLPRDREHTGELFF. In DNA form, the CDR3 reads TGTGCCAGCAGCCCCTCCTTACCCAGGGACAGGGAACACACCGGGGAGCTGTTTTTT.

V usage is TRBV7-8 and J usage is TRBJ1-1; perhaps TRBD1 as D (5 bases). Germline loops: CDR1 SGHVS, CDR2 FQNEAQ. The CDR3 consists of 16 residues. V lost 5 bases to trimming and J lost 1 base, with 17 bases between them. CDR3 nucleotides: TGTGCCAGCAGCCCCCCTGAGGGGCGGGAGAACACTGAAGCTTTCTTT. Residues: CASSPPEGRENTEAFF.

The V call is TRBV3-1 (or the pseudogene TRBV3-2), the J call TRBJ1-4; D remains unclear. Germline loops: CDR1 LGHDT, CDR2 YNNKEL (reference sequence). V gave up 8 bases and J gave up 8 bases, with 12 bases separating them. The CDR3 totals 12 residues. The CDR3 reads CASGLRGEKLFF. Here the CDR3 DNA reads TGTGCCAGCGGCCTTCGAGGGGAAAAACTGTTTTTT.